This T cell receptor beta chain originates from a study of shared clonotypes between healthy human individuals. This CDR3 contains 13 residues. V trimming: 6 bases; J trimming: 2 bases; junction bases outside the gene matches: 1. Germline CDR1 MNHEY, CDR2 SVGAGI. Donors included only healthy HIV-negative adults lacking recent acute infections or vaccinations. Methods used by the authors: Filtering differed for immunoSEQ, which gave only junction sequences without quality scores. Only in-frame clones appear in the TCRdb table, and some are missing; sequencing was by immunoSEQ multiplex PCR. The V and J calls and clone size come from that table; D and trimming were worked out from the DNA. In the table there are fewer than 600,000 clones, roughly 78% of which are singletons.

The rearrangement uses TRBV6-5 and TRBJ2-5; the match to TRBD1 covers 9 bases. The receptor was derived from a woman in her forties in good health. Some clones in this sample may be carry-over from other donors' samples. The sequenced sample consisted of PBMCs. The chain's CDR3 is CASRGQGQETQYF. Here the CDR3 DNA reads TGTGCCAGCAGGGGACAGGGACAAGAGACCCAGTACTTC.